These 12 T cell receptor beta chains were sequenced from one sample in a study of blood T cell repertoires in COVID-19. Sequenced by immunoSEQ multiplex PCR; TCRdb stores in-frame clones only, minus some. The data contain a few hundred thousand clones, 85% of them singletons. The specimen sequenced was PBMCs or T cells enriched from blood (not recorded which). The source is a woman between 50 and 59 years old who had recovered from COVID-19.

The J gene is TRBJ1-5, the V gene TRBV12-3 or TRBV12-4, with D possibly TRBD1 on 5 matching bases. The length of the CDR3 is 13 residues. V was trimmed by 2 bases and J by 5 bases, leaving 7 bases between them. The CDR3 loop is CASSLWGDQPQHF. The CDR3, as DNA: TGTGCCAGCAGTTTATGGGGGGATCAGCCCCAGCATTTT.

This chain uses TRBV28 with TRBJ1-3; D might be TRBD1 (5 bases). V was pared by 2 bases and J by 4 bases, with 18 bases between. In germline, CDR1 is MDHEN, CDR2 SYDVKM. The CDR3 sequence is 17 residues long. The CDR3 here is CASSLREGPAVGNTIYF. CDR3 nucleotides: TGTGCCAGCAGTTTACGGGAGGGGCCGGCCGTCGGAAACACCATATATTTT.

The rearrangement joins TRBV2 to TRBJ1-6; 10 positions agree with TRBD1. The CDR3 has 13 residues. Per germline, CDR1 SNHLY and CDR2 FYNNEI. V lost 8 bases and J lost 10; bases outside the gene matches: 5. CDR3 in amino acids: CASAGDRGSPLHF. The CDR3 bases are TGTGCCAGCGCTGGGGACAGGGGCTCACCCCTCCACTTT.

V is TRBV6-5 and J is TRBJ2-1; unclear D gene. The ends were cut back, 2 bases at V and 2 bases at J, with 4 bases in the middle. Germline V gene data show CDR1 as MNHEY and CDR2 as SVGAGI. The CDR3 is made up of 13 amino acids. CDR3 in DNA: TGTGCCAGCAGTTACGGGCCCTACAATGAGCAGTTCTTC. Encoded protein: CASSYGPYNEQFF.

The J gene is TRBJ2-7, the V gene TRBV19, with D maybe TRBD1 (6 bases). This CDR3 is built from 15 residues. Between the trimmed V and J ends, which lost 3 bases and 2 bases, there was a span of 14 bases. The germline CDR1 and CDR2 sequences are LNHDA and SQIVND (reference sequence). CDR3 residues: CASSIGSGATYEQYF. DNA for the CDR3: TGTGCCAGTAGTATCGGATCAGGGGCCACCTACGAGCAGTACTTC.

The V call is TRBV18, the J call TRBJ1-6; D not resolved. Looked up from germline, CDR1 is KGHSH and CDR2 is LQKENI. The CDR3 loop spans 19 amino acids. V was pared by 1 base and J by 0 bases, with 16 bases between. CDR3 DNA sequence: TGTGCCAGCTCACCACGGGAGCCTAGGCCGAACTCCTATAATTCACCCCTCCACTTT. As protein: CASSPREPRPNSYNSPLHF.

The chain recombines TRBV11-2 with TRBJ2-7, with 8 bases that match TRBD2. The CDR3 runs to 15 residues. The V gene end was trimmed by 0 bases and the J gene end by 5 bases; junction bases not matched to a gene: 6. From germline, CDR1 is SGHAT and CDR2 FQNNGV. CDR3 in DNA: TGTGCCAGCAGCTTAGATTCGGGACTAGGGAACGAGCAGTACTTC. This codes for CASSLDSGLGNEQYF.

The chain recombines TRBV7-8 with TRBJ1-2; weak D call: TRBD1 (5 bases). The CDR3 is 18 amino acids. Trimming cost V 2 bases and J 2 bases, with 21 bases left between them. Germline values: CDR1 SGHVS, CDR2 FQNEAQ. The CDR3 coding sequence is TGTGCCAGCAGCTTAAACGTGAAGGGGTCAACTATCAACTATGGCTACACCTTC. This encodes CASSLNVKGSTINYGYTF.

V is TRBV27 and J is TRBJ2-5; D may be TRBD2 (5 bases). V was clipped by 6 bases and J by 3 bases, with 11 bases between them. The CDR3 spans 13 residues. CDR1 is MNHEY and CDR2 is SMNVEV in the germline V gene (reference sequence). DNA of the CDR3: TGTGCCAGCAGGTTGGTGAGGGAAGAGACCCAGTACTTC. As protein: CASRLVREETQYF.

The chain uses TRBV18 and TRBJ2-1, with D possibly being TRBD2 (5 bases). CDR1 and CDR2 (germline): KGHSH, LQKENI. The CDR3 extends over 11 amino acids. The V and J ends lost 6 bases and 8 bases respectively, with 8 bases between them. CDR3 in amino acids: CASSPGDEQFF. The CDR3 DNA sequence: TGTGCCAGCTCTCCCGGGGATGAGCAGTTCTTC.

The genes are TRBV12-3 or TRBV12-4 and TRBJ2-5; D not resolved. This CDR3 has 13 amino acids. Trimming pared 3 bases from V and 1 base from J, leaving 6 bases between. The CDR3 DNA sequence: TGTGCCAGCAGTTTTCTCCGCCAAGAGACCCAGTACTTC. It specifies CASSFLRQETQYF.

CDR3 DNA sequence: TGCGCCAGCAGCCAAGAGACTGGAGCCTACGAGCAGTACTTC. As protein: CASSQETGAYEQYF. This chain joins TRBV4-1 and TRBJ2-7; D unresolved. Deletions cut 0 bases from V and 2 bases from J, with 8 bases between. CDR1 and CDR2 (germline): MGHRA, YSYEKL. The CDR3 runs to 14 residues.